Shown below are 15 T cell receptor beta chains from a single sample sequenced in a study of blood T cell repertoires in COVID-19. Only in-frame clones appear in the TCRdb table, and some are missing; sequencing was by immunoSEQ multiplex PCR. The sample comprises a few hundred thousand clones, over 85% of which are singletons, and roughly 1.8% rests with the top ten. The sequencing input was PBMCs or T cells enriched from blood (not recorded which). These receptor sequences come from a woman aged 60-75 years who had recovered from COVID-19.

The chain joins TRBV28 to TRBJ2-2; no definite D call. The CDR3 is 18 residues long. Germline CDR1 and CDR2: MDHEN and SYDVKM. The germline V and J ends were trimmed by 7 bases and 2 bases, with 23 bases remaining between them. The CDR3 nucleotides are TGTGCCAGCACCAAACCCACCCCCCCTATAATAAACACCGGGGAGCTGTTTTTT. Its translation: CASTKPTPPIINTGELFF. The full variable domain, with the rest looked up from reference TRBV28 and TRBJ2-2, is DVKVTQSSRYLVKRTGEKVFLECVQDMDHENMFWYRQDPGLGLRLIYFSYDVKMKEKGDIPEGYSVSREKKERFSLILESASTNQTSMYLCASTKPTPPIINTGELFFGEGSRLTVL.

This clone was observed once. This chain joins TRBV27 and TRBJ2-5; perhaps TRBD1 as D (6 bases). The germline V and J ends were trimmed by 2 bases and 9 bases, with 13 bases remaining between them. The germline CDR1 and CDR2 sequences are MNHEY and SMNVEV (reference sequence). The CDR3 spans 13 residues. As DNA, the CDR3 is TGTGCCAGCAGTTTAGATGGGGGCTCGGCCCAGTACTTC. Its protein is CASSLDGGSAQYF.

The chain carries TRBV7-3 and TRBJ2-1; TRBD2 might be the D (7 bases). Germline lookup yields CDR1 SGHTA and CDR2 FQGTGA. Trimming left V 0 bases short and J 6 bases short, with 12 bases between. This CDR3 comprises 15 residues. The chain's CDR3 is CASSLTSGGVNEQFF. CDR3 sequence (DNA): TGTGCCAGCAGCTTAACGTCGGGGGGCGTCAATGAGCAGTTCTTC.

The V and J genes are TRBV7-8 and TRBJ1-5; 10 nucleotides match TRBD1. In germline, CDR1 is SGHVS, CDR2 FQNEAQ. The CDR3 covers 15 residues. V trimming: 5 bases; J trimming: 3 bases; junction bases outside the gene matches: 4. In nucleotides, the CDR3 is TGTGCCAGCAGCCGGGGACAGGGGATCAATCAGCCCCAGCATTTT. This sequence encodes CASSRGQGINQPQHF.

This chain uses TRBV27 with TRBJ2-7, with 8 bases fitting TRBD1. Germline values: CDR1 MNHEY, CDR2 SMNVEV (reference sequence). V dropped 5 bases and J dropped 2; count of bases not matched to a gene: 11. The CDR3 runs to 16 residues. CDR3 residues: CASSPLPGQGPYEQYF. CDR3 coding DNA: TGTGCCAGCAGTCCCCTTCCCGGACAGGGCCCCTACGAGCAGTACTTC.

This CDR3 is CSASFGEGFGGYTF. The CDR3 DNA sequence: TGCAGTGCTAGTTTTGGGGAGGGATTCGGCGGCTACACCTTC. This chain connects TRBV20-1 to TRBJ1-2; D ambiguous. Germline CDR1 DFQATT, CDR2 SNEGSKA (reference sequence). This CDR3 region has 14 residues. V shed 3 bases and J shed 8 bases, with 19 bases lying between them.

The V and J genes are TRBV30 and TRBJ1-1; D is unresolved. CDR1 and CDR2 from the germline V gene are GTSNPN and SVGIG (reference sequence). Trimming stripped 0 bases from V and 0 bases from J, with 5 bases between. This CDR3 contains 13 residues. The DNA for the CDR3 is TGTGCCTGGAGTGTACCAGTGAACACTGAAGCTTTCTTT. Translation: CAWSVPVNTEAFF.

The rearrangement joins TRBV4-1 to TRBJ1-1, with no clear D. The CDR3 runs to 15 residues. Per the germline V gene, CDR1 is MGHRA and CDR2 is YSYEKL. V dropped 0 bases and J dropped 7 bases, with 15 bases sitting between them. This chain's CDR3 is CASSQDFARSGEAFF. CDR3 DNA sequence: TGCGCCAGCAGCCAAGACTTCGCGCGTTCGGGTGAAGCTTTCTTT.

The CDR3 bases are TGTGCCAGCAGCTTGGGACATAACAATGAGCAGTTCTTC. Amino acids: CASSLGHNNEQFF. V and J are TRBV11-2 and TRBJ2-1; D is perhaps TRBD1 (6 bases). The germline V gene has CDR1 SGHAT and CDR2 FQNNGV. Trimming removed 3 bases at V and 5 bases at J, with 8 bases between. The CDR3 sequence is 13 residues long.

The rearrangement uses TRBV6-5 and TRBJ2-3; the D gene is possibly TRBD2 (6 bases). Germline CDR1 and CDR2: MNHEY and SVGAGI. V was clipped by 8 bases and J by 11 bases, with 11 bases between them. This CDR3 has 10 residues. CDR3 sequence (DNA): TGTGCCAGCGGGACTGCTGGGCAGTATTTT. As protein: CASGTAGQYF.

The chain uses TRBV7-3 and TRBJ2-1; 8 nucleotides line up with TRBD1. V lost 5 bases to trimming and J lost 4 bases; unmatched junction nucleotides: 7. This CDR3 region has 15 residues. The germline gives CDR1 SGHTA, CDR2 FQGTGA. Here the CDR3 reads CASSPGTGVYNEQFF. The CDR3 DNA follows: TGTGCCAGCAGCCCCGGGACAGGAGTATACAATGAGCAGTTCTTC.

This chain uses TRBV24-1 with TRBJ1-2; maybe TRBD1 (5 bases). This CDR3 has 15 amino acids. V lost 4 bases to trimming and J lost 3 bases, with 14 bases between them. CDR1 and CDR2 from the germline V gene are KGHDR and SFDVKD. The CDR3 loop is CATSDPGISHYGYTF. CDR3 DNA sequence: TGTGCCACCAGTGACCCAGGGATCTCTCACTATGGCTACACCTTC.

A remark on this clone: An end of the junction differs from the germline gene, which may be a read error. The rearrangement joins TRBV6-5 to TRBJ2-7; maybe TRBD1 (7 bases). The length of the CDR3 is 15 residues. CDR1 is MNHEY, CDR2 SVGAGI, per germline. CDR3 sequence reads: CASTSAGTDSHEQYF. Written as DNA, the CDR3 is TGTGCCAGCACTAGCGCGGGGACAGACTCCCACGAGCAGTACTTC.

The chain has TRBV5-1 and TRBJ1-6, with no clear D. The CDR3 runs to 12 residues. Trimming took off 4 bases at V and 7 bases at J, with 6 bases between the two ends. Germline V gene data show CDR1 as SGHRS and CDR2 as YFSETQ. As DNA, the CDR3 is TGCGCCAGCAGCGACGGGAATTCACCCCTCCACTTT. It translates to CASSDGNSPLHF.

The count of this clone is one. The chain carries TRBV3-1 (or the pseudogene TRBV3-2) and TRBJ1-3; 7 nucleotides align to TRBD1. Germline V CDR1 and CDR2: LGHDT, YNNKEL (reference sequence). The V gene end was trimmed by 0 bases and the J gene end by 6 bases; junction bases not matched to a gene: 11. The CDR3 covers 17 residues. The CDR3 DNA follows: TGTGCCAGCAGCCAAGAGGGACCCCGACAGGGTCCAAACACCATATATTTT. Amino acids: CASSQEGPRQGPNTIYF.